This record concerns one T cell receptor beta chain sequence. What antigen it recognizes has not been identified. Base-call qualities are not available, and no considerably larger clone is one nucleotide away. This record comes from a study of blood T cell repertoires in COVID-19 (dated by TCRdb to the early 2020s). Concerning the study at large: The collaborator samples originated in the United States, Italy and Spain and spanned the acute and convalescent phases of COVID-19. Nearly every sample came with metadata listing a de-identified subject ID, COVID-19 status, age in years and sex. The prospective study material was composed of cDNA or gDNA derived from T cells, B-cell-depleted T cells, or PBMCs. Where available, HLA class I and class II types were taken from metadata supplied by the sample provider and were not determined by assay-based typing. Subjects who had been exposed to COVID-19, were actively infected with it, or had recovered from it provided the deeply sampled blood TCRbeta repertoires that made up the dataset. The samples were drawn from two sources: the first 160 participants of the ongoing ImmuneRACE study, and 1,000 to 1,500 subjects contributed by 6 global collaborators. The repertoires were released in a freely available public database meant as a resource for research on the immune response to SARS-CoV-2. Study-wide conclusions, independent of this receptor: The quantity of clinical and demographic metadata differed by source and by participant and was supplied without curation.

CDR3 length: 16 amino acids, cysteine to phenylalanine. The sequence is cut down to CDR3 DNA, 48 bases in frame from base 1. As encoded in the germline V gene, CDR1 is SGHAT while CDR2 is FQNNGV. The germline V end is reduced by 0 bases and the J end by 2 bases; junction bases left unmatched: 4. Whole blood was collected in K2EDTA tubes by collaborating institutions according to the institutions' own protocols. Collaborator samples were shipped for TCRbeta analysis as frozen whole blood, isolated PBMCs, or DNA extracted from either sample type. TCRbeta CDR3 regions were amplified from genomic DNA by means of the immunoSEQ Assay, a bias-controlled multiplex PCR. The paper's data handling went like this. The number of nucleated cells in each sample was estimated from the amplification of reference gene primers within the assay. Sequence reads were collapsed and filtered to measure the absolute abundance of every unique TCRbeta CDR3 rearrangement. For each sample, productive Simpson clonality was calculated as the square root of Simpson's diversity index over productive rearrangements. Here the immuneACCESS table is served through TCRdb, limited to in-frame sequences with V and J called. Missing clones are a known gap in these copies; in checked studies unresolved V genes cover under half, and the rest lacks a known reason. D and trimming come from the DNA, and the V and J calls and clone size come from that table. This sample comprises approximately 69,000 clones, more than 70% of them detected only once. The biggest ten clones account for approximately 50% of the sample.

Source material: peripheral blood. The origin of this receptor is a human donor in a cohort sampled during active COVID-19. This chain is built from TRBV11-2 and TRBJ2-7; 10 middle bases align to TRBD2. The DNA is as follows: TGTGCCAGCAGCTTAGACTCTAGCGGGAGTACCTACGAGCAGTACTTC. This codes for CASSLDSSGSTYEQYF.